The 23 T cell receptor beta chains in this list originate from one sample, sequenced in a study of tumor-infiltrating lymphocytes in oesophageal squamous cell carcinoma. MiXCR, run by TCRdb on the PCR reads, gives a single entry per CDR3 protein. Here the sample spans about 15,000 distinct CDR3 sequences, roughly 50% being singletons. The sequenced material came from esophageal tumor tissue. The receptors here all came from a female donor with esophageal squamous cell carcinoma.

J is TRBJ2-5 and V is TRBV7-6; D is undetermined. Germline V gene data show CDR1 as SGHVS and CDR2 as FNYEAQ. This CDR3 is built from 12 residues. Trimming left V 0 bases short and J 8 bases short, with 7 bases between. CDR3 in DNA: TGTGCCAGCAGCTTAGCGCATGTCACCCAGTACTTC. Its protein product is CASSLAHVTQYF.

Comments on this clonotype: A read error is likely, as this CDR3 ends without the conserved phenylalanine or tryptophan. The limits of the CDR3 on the DNA are not certain, so only TCRdb's listed CDR3 is given. The V gene is TRBV7-2, the J gene TRBJ2-6; the table gives TRBD2 as D, unverified against the DNA. Germline V gene data show CDR1 as SGHTA and CDR2 as FQGNSA. Inclusive of both ends, the CDR3 amounts to 17 amino acids. The CDR3 spells CASSSGLVGYNEQYFGA.

The chain links TRBV12-3 or TRBV12-4 to TRBJ2-4; D call uncertain. The CDR3 extends over 17 amino acids. V lost 3 bases to trimming and J lost 2 bases, with 17 bases between them. The CDR3 DNA reads as TGTGCCAGCAGTTTCAACCCCGATGCCTGGCCCAAAAACATTCAGTACTTC. Its protein is CASSFNPDAWPKNIQYF.

The chain carries TRBV7-8 and TRBJ2-7, with TRBD1 identical over 7 bases. The ends lost 5 bases at V and 6 bases at J; junction bases unmatched: 10. This CDR3 has 14 residues. Germline CDR1 reads SGHVS; CDR2 reads FQNEAQ. This chain's CDR3 is CASSLPGGSGEQYF. CDR3 nucleotide sequence: TGTGCCAGCAGCCTCCCAGGGGGTTCAGGCGAGCAGTACTTC.

In its sample, this clonotype was seen many times. A single base separates this from a much larger clone, so it may be a read error. The chain links TRBV6-6 to TRBJ2-7; TRBD2 aligns across 11 bases. V lost 0 bases to trimming and J lost 7 bases; unmatched junction nucleotides: 8. The V gene's germline CDR1 is MNHNY and CDR2 SVGAGI (reference sequence). The CDR3 is 16 amino acids. CDR3 coding DNA: TGTGCCAGCAGTTACTCACGACTAGCGGGAACAAATGAGCAGTACTTC. Residues: CASSYSRLAGTNEQYF.

V usage is TRBV28 and J usage is TRBJ1-1, with D unclear. This CDR3 region has 14 residues. Germline values: CDR1 MDHEN, CDR2 SYDVKM. The V gene lost 1 base and the J gene lost 2 bases, with 8 bases spanning the gap. The CDR3 DNA is TGTGCCAGCAGTTTATCTGGGAGAAACACTGAAGCTTTCTTT. Residues: CASSLSGRNTEAFF.

By proportion, this clonotype is medium-sized (0.01 to 0.1%). This chain links TRBV10-3 with TRBJ2-7; D is unresolved. Trimming pared 5 bases from V and 2 bases from J, leaving 10 bases between. The length of the CDR3 is 13 residues. Germline V gene data show CDR1 as ENHRY and CDR2 as SYGVKD. Written as DNA, the CDR3 is TGTGCCATCAGTTTGGGTGGGGCCTACGAGCAGTACTTC. This sequence encodes CAISLGGAYEQYF.

The CDR3 loop is CASSQGAGEIYEQYF. As DNA, the CDR3 is TGTGCCAGCAGCCAGGGGGCGGGGGAGATCTACGAGCAGTACTTC. The chain carries TRBV5-3 and TRBJ2-3; TRBD1 is a possible D gene (8 bases). The end of the DNA fits TRBJ2-7 better, so the J call may be wrong. TRBV5-3 is an open reading frame, and its role is uncertain. The CDR3 is made up of 15 amino acids.

In this sample, this clonotype turned up many times. The V gene is TRBV6-6, the J gene TRBJ2-2, with 10 bases matching TRBD2. The CDR3 has 15 residues. Trimming cost V 0 bases and J 7 bases; bases outside gene matches: 2. In germline, CDR1 is MNHNY, CDR2 SVGAGI (reference sequence). CDR3 nucleotide sequence: TGTGCCAGCAGTTACTCGGGACTAGCGCACGGGGAGCTGTTTTTT. Protein sequence: CASSYSGLAHGELFF.

In this sample, this clonotype turned up a few times. The rearrangement links TRBV7-2 to TRBJ2-1; 11 bases align to TRBD2. The DNA end lines up better with TRBJ2-7; the J call may be wrong. The CDR3 length is 14 residues. The germline V gene has CDR1 SGHTA and CDR2 FQGNSA. The CDR3 is CASSFTSGSYEQYF. DNA of the CDR3: TGTGCCAGCAGCTTCACTAGCGGGAGCTACGAGCAGTACTTC.

Only a few counts were recorded for this clonotype. The CDR3 ends on some other residue instead of the conserved phenylalanine or tryptophan, so this is likely a read error. The limits of the CDR3 on the DNA are not certain, so only TCRdb's listed CDR3 is given. V usage is TRBV7-9 and J usage is TRBJ2-7; the D call of TRBD1 is as the table states it, not checked on the DNA. The CDR3 spans 10 residues, counting both ends. Germline V lookup: CDR1 SEHNR, CDR2 FQNEAQ (reference sequence). CDR3 amino acids: CASSSISRES.

The CDR3 here is CASSSSRPIYYEQYF. As DNA, the CDR3 is TGTGCCAGCAGTTCGTCCAGGCCTATATACTACGAGCAGTACTTC. The rearrangement joins TRBV6-2 or TRBV6-3 to TRBJ2-5, with D unresolved. The last part of the DNA fits TRBJ2-7 better; the J call may be wrong. From germline, CDR1 is MNHEY and CDR2 SVGEGT. The CDR3 sequence is 15 residues long.

The CDR3: CASSLEGSVETQYF. The CDR3 DNA reads as TGTGCCAGCAGTTTGGAGGGTTCTGTGGAGACCCAGTACTTC. The V call is TRBV12-3 or TRBV12-4, the J call TRBJ2-7, with a tentative D call TRBD2 (6 bases). The J call may be wrong; the DNA end is better matched by TRBJ2-5. The CDR3 totals 14 residues.

J is TRBJ2-3 and V is TRBV7-9; D is perhaps TRBD2 (6 bases). From germline, CDR1 is SEHNR and CDR2 FQNEAQ (reference sequence). This CDR3 contains 15 residues. The V and J ends lost 3 bases and 0 bases respectively, with 10 bases between them. In DNA, the CDR3 is TGTGCCAGCAGCTTTTTTGCGGGAAGCACAGATACGCAGTATTTT. Amino acids: CASSFFAGSTDTQYF.

This chain's CDR3 is CASSLLNTEAFF. In DNA, the CDR3 is TGTGCCAGCAGTTTACTGAACACTGAAGCTTTCTTT. The rearrangement joins TRBV28 to TRBJ1-1; D uncertain. Per the germline V gene, CDR1 is MDHEN and CDR2 is SYDVKM. The CDR3 runs 12 residues. Trimming took off 2 bases at V and 0 bases at J, with 1 base between the two ends.

This clonotype was seen ten or more times. This chain uses TRBV19 with TRBJ1-1; possibly TRBD1 for D (5 bases). The CDR3 length is 15 residues. Deletions cut 4 bases from V and 4 bases from J, with 16 bases between. Germline V gene data show CDR1 as LNHDA and CDR2 as SQIVND (reference sequence). The DNA of the CDR3 is TGTGCCAGTAGTAAGTATGGACATTGGACCACTGAAGCTTTCTTT. Translation gives CASSKYGHWTTEAFF.

The chain is built from TRBV10-3 and TRBJ2-3; D is tentatively TRBD1 or TRBD2 (6 bases each). The DNA end favors TRBJ2-1, so the J call may be wrong. Germline V CDR1 and CDR2: ENHRY, SYGVKD. The CDR3 loop spans 16 amino acids. For the CDR3, the DNA is TGTGCCATCAGTGAGTCAGGGGGGAGTTCCGACAATGAGCAGTTCTTC. Protein: CAISESGGSSDNEQFF.

In this sample, this clonotype is medium-sized. V is TRBV7-6 and J is TRBJ2-1; either TRBD1 or TRBD2 may supply D (5 bases each). This CDR3 comprises 11 residues. Germline values: CDR1 SGHVS, CDR2 FNYEAQ. The ends were cut back, 1 base at V and 11 bases at J, with 6 bases in the middle. The CDR3 sequence is CASSLGGQQFF. CDR3 DNA: TGTGCCAGCAGCTTAGGGGGACAGCAGTTCTTC. Variable domain in full (rest from reference TRBV7-6 and TRBJ2-1): GAGVSQSPRYKVTKRGQDVALRCDPISGHVSLYWYRQALGQGPEFLTYFNYEAQQDKSGLPNDRFSAERPEGSISTLTIQRTEQRDSAMYRCASSLGGQQFFGPGTRLTVL.

The CDR3 loop is CASSEGSIYF. Written as DNA, the CDR3 is TGTGCCAGCAGTGAGGGAAGCATTTACTTC. V is TRBV6-1 and J is TRBJ2-4; no clear D. Germline CDR1 is MNHNS and CDR2 is SASEGT. This CDR3 is built from 10 residues. V lost 3 bases, J lost 16 bases, and 10 bases lay in between.

This clonotype was counted a few times. The chain recombines TRBV28 with TRBJ1-5; D ambiguous. Trimming stripped 7 bases from V and 7 bases from J, with 11 bases between. CDR3 length: 12 amino acids. Germline V gene lookup returns CDR1 MDHEN and CDR2 SYDVKM. The CDR3 DNA follows: TGTGCCAGCACCTCAGAGGGACAGCCCCAGCATTTT. Translated: CASTSEGQPQHF.

The chain combines TRBV4-2 with TRBJ2-1; no reliable D call. The CDR3 length is 15 residues. The germline V and J ends were trimmed by 0 bases and 7 bases, with 13 bases remaining between them. Germline CDR1 and CDR2: LGHNA and YNFKEQ. CDR3 residues: CASSQERGYQNEQFF. In DNA, the CDR3 is TGTGCCAGCAGCCAAGAACGTGGCTATCAGAATGAGCAGTTCTTC.

This sequence joins TRBV30 and TRBJ2-7, with 11 bases that match TRBD1. The CDR3 length is 15 residues. Germline CDR1 and CDR2: GTSNPN and SVGIG (reference sequence). V lost 4 bases, J lost 2 bases, and 7 bases stayed unmatched. The CDR3 bases are TGTGCCTGGAATGTTGAGGGACAGGGGGCCTACGAGCAGTACTTC. Its translation is CAWNVEGQGAYEQYF.

This clonotype was seen more than once but under ten times. The chain uses TRBV7-8 and TRBJ2-5; D may be TRBD1 (6 bases). The assigned J gene may be wrong: the sequence end matches TRBJ2-7 better. This CDR3 has 15 amino acids. CDR1 and CDR2 from the germline V gene are SGHVS and FQNEAQ. Here the CDR3 reads CASSLQQGRSYEQYF. In DNA, the CDR3 is TGTGCCAGCAGCTTACAACAGGGAAGGTCCTACGAGCAGTACTTC.